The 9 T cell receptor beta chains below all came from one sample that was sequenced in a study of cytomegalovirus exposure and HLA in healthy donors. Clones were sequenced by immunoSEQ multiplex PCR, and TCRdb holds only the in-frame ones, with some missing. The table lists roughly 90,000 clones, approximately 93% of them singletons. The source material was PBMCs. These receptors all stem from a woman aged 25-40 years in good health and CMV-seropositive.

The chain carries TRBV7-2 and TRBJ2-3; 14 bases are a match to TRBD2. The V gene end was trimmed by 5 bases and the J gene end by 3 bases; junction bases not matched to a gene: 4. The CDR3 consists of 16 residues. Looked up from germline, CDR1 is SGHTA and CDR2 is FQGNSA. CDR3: CASSGTSGRGTDTQYF. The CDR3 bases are TGTGCCAGCAGCGGGACTAGCGGGAGAGGGACAGATACGCAGTATTTT. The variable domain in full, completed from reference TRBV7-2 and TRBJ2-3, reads GAGVSQSPSNKVTEKGKDVELRCDPISGHTALYWYRQSLGQGLEFLIYFQGNSAPDKSGLPSDRFSAERTGGSVSTLTIQRTQQEDSAVYLCASSGTSGRGTDTQYFGPGTRLTVL.

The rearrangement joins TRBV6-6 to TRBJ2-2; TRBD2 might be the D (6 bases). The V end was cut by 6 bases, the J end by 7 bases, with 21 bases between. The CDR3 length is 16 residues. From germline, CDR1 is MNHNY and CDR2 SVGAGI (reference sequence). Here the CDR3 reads CASSRNGGDGGGELFF. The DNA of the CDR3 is TGTGCCAGCAGCCGAAACGGCGGGGATGGTGGCGGGGAGCTGTTTTTT.

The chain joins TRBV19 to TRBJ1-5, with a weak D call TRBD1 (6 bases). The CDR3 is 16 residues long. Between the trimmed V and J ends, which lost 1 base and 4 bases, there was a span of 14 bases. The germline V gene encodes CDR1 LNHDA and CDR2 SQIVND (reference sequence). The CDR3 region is CASSIVGRQGNQPQHF. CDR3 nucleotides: TGTGCCAGTAGTATAGTCGGTCGGCAGGGGAATCAGCCCCAGCATTTT.

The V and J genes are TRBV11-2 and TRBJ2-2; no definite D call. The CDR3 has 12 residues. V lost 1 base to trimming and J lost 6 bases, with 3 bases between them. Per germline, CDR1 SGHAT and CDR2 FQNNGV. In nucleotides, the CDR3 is TGTGCCAGCAGCTTAGCTGCCGGGGAGCTGTTTTTT. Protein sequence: CASSLAAGELFF.

CDR3 sequence reads: CASGQGRTNTGELFF. In DNA, the CDR3 is TGTGCCAGCGGACAGGGGAGGACAAACACCGGGGAGCTGTTTTTT. The chain joins TRBV2 to TRBJ2-2; 9 bases match TRBD1. Trimming removed 8 bases from V and 2 bases from J; junction bases left unmatched: 6. The CDR3 has 15 amino acids. Germline V lookup: CDR1 SNHLY, CDR2 FYNNEI.

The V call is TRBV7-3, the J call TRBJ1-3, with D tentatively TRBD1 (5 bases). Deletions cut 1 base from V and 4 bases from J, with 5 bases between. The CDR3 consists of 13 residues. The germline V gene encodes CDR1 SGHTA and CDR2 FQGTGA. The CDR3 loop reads CASSLKGGNTIYF. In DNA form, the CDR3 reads TGTGCCAGCAGCTTAAAGGGGGGAAACACCATATATTTT.

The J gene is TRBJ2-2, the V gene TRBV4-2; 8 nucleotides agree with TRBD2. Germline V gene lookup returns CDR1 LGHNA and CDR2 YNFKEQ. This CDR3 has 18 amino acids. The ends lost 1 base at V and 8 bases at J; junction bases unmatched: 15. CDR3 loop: CASSQGGAGVNIYGELFF. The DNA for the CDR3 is TGTGCCAGCAGCCAAGGAGGAGCGGGAGTAAATATTTATGGGGAGCTGTTTTTT.

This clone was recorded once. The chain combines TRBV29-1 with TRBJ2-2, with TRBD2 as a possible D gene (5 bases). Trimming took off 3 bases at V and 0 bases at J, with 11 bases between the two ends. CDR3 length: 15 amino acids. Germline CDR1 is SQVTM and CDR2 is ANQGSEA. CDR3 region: CSVDGGFANTGELFF. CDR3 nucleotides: TGCAGCGTTGACGGCGGGTTCGCGAACACCGGGGAGCTGTTTTTT.

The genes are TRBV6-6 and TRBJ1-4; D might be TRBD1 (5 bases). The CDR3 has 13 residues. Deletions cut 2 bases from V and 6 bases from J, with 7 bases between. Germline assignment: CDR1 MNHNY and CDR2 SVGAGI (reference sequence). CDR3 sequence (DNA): TGTGCCAGCAGTTACAGGGGCTATGAAAAACTGTTTTTT. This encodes CASSYRGYEKLFF.